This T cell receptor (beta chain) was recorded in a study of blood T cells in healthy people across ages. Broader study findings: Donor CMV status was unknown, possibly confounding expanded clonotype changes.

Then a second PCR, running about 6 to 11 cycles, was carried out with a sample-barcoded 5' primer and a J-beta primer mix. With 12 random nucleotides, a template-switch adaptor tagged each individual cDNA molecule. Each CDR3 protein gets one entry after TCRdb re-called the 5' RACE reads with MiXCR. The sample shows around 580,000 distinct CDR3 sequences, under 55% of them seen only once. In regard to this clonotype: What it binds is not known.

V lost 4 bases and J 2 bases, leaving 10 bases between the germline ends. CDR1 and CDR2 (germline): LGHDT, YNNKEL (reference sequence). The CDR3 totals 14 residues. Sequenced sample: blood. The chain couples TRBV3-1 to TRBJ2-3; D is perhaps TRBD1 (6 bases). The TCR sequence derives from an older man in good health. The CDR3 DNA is TGTGCCAGCAGCCCAAGGGACATCACAGATACGCAGTATTTT. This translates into CASSPRDITDTQYF.